These T cell receptor beta chains were read from a single sample in a study of blood T cell repertoires in COVID-19. Libraries were prepared by immunoSEQ multiplex PCR; TCRdb keeps only in-frame clonotypes and omits some of them. The data contain roughly 150,000 clones, roughly 80% of them singletons. The sequencing input was peripheral blood. The receptors stem from a woman aged 80 or over with acute or convalescent COVID-19. Both conserved end residues are part of each CDR3. Fields, in order: clone size, V gene, D gene, CDR3 length, J gene, CDR3 protein, CDR3 DNA. D genes are given only for firm matches. Where a row states a size, it is once, few, many or the class of an expanded clone; other rows omit it.

.,TRBV29-1,TRBD1,14,TRBJ2-4,CSAEGAAAKNIQYF,TGCAGCGCCGAGGGGGCCGCGGCCAAAAACATTCAGTACTTC
.,TRBV6-1,.,12,TRBJ2-1,CASSELRDEQFF,TGTGCCAGCAGTGAGCTTCGGGATGAGCAGTTCTTC
.,TRBV4-2,TRBD2,19,TRBJ2-7,CASSQEGLAGAVGSYEQYF,TGTGCCAGCAGCCAAGAGGGACTAGCGGGGGCTGTTGGCTCCTACGAGCAGTACTTC
.,TRBV5-1,.,14,TRBJ2-2,CASSLGRGGGELFF,TGCGCCAGCAGCTTAGGCCGGGGAGGCGGGGAGCTGTTTTTT
.,TRBV2,TRBD2,14,TRBJ2-7,CASKTGTSGILGSF,TGTGCCAGCAAGACCGGGACTAGCGGGATCCTTGGCTCTTTC
.,TRBV11-2,.,12,TRBJ1-5,CASSLSGQPQHF,TGTGCCAGCAGCTTATCAGGGCAGCCCCAGCATTTT
.,TRBV6-5,TRBD1,15,TRBJ2-7,CASSYSGTGGHEQYF,TGTGCCAGCAGTTACTCGGGGACAGGGGGCCACGAGCAGTACTTC
.,TRBV4-3,TRBD2,17,TRBJ2-7,CASSQGTGTSGTYEQYF,TGCGCCAGCAGCCAGGGGACCGGGACTAGCGGGACCTACGAGCAGTACTTC
.,TRBV19,TRBD1,15,TRBJ1-5,CASSITGGFDQPQHF,TGTGCCAGTAGTATAACAGGGGGGTTCGATCAGCCCCAGCATTTT
.,TRBV6-2/TRBV6-3,.,14,TRBJ2-5,CASSPYLTQETQYF,TGTGCCAGCAGTCCCTATCTCACCCAAGAGACCCAGTACTTC
.,TRBV6-2/TRBV6-3,TRBD1,14,TRBJ2-7,CASSGTGGSYEQYF,TGTGCCAGCAGTGGGACAGGGGGGTCCTACGAGCAGTACTTC
.,TRBV5-1,.,13,TRBJ2-7,CASSLAGVYEQYF,TGCGCCAGCAGCTTGGCCGGGGTCTACGAGCAGTACTTC
.,TRBV7-2,TRBD2,16,TRBJ2-1,CASSLGSGTQYNEQFF,TGTGCCAGCAGCTTAGGTAGCGGGACGCAATACAATGAGCAGTTCTTC
.,TRBV18,TRBD1,15,TRBJ1-2,CASSPPGQISYGYTF,TGTGCCAGCTCACCACCGGGACAGATAAGCTATGGCTACACCTTC
.,TRBV19,TRBD1,14,TRBJ1-6,CASSEQGYNSPLHF,TGTGCCAGTAGTGAACAGGGGTATAATTCACCCCTCCACTTT
.,TRBV5-5,TRBD1,17,TRBJ1-4,CASSLVVGTATNEKLFF,TGTGCCAGCAGCTTGGTGGTTGGGACAGCAACTAATGAAAAACTGTTTTTT
.,TRBV7-2,.,14,TRBJ1-6,CASSMASGNSPLHF,TGTGCCAGCAGTATGGCTTCGGGGAATTCACCCCTCCACTTT
.,TRBV27,TRBD2,15,TRBJ2-7,CASSRGSGGFYEQYF,TGTGCCAGCAGTCGGGGTAGCGGGGGCTTTTACGAGCAGTACTTC
.,TRBV4-2,.,15,TRBJ1-1,CASSQDTRGNTEAFF,TGTGCCAGCAGCCAAGATACTCGAGGGAACACTGAAGCTTTCTTT
.,TRBV5-5,TRBD2,15,TRBJ2-1,CASSPLAGEVYEQFF,TGTGCCAGCAGCCCCTTAGCGGGAGAGGTGTATGAGCAGTTCTTC
.,TRBV24-1,.,14,TRBJ1-5,CATSSTGTNGPQHF,TGTGCCACCAGTTCCACCGGGACAAACGGGCCCCAGCATTTT
few,TRBV7-5,.,14,TRBJ1-5,CARQQVYSNQPQHF,TGTGCCAGACAACAGGTTTATAGCAATCAGCCCCAGCATTTT
once,TRBV6-2/TRBV6-3,.,14,TRBJ2-1,CASSILVFNNEQFF,TGTGCCAGCAGTATTCTAGTTTTCAACAATGAGCAGTTCTTC
.,TRBV2,TRBD2,16,TRBJ2-3,CASTDTGLAVTDTQYF,TGTGCCAGCACTGATACGGGACTAGCGGTCACAGATACGCAGTATTTT
few,TRBV5-1,.,14,TRBJ2-1,CASSGGTTYNEQFF,TGCGCCAGCAGCGGAGGGACCACCTACAATGAGCAGTTCTTC
.,TRBV3-1/TRBV3-2,.,12,TRBJ2-3,CASSSGTDTQYF,TGTGCCAGCAGCTCGGGGACAGATACGCAGTATTTT
.,TRBV7-3,.,13,TRBJ2-2,CASSLDGNGELFF,TGTGCCAGCAGCCTCGACGGGAACGGGGAGCTGTTTTTT
.,TRBV9,.,15,TRBJ1-6,CASSELGRYNSPLHF,TGTGCCAGCAGCGAGCTGGGCCGCTATAATTCACCCCTCCACTTT
.,TRBV24-1,TRBD1,14,TRBJ1-2,CATSDMDREYGYTF,TGTGCCACCAGTGACATGGACAGGGAATATGGCTACACCTTC
few,TRBV4-1,.,15,TRBJ1-1,CASSQSKGQNTEAFF,TGCGCCAGCAGCCAATCCAAGGGACAGAACACTGAAGCTTTCTTT
few,TRBV3-1/TRBV3-2,.,15,TRBJ1-5,CASSLGRTVGQPQHF,TGTGCCAGCAGCTTGGGTCGGACAGTAGGACAGCCCCAGCATTTT
.,TRBV12-3/TRBV12-4,.,12,TRBJ1-1,CASSWGGAEAFF,TGTGCCAGCAGTTGGGGGGGGGCTGAAGCTTTCTTT
.,TRBV9,.,14,TRBJ1-4,CASGVGGTNEKLFF,TGTGCCAGCGGAGTGGGGGGTACTAATGAAAAACTGTTTTTT
.,TRBV19,TRBD2,15,TRBJ2-7,CASSPRTSGAYEQYF,TGTGCCAGTAGTCCCCGGACTAGCGGTGCCTACGAGCAGTACTTC
once,TRBV11-2,TRBD1,16,TRBJ1-6,CASSPNSGQGNSPLHF,TGTGCCAGCAGCCCGAACTCCGGACAGGGAAATTCACCCCTCCACTTT
.,TRBV2,.,14,TRBJ1-5,CASSDGGINQPQHF,TGTGCCAGCAGTGATGGCGGGATAAATCAGCCCCAGCATTTT
.,TRBV30,TRBD1,13,TRBJ1-1,CAWSLDRVTEAFF,TGTGCCTGGAGTCTGGACAGGGTCACTGAAGCTTTCTTT